A single sample gave rise to the 30 T cell receptor beta chains below, sequenced in a study of cytomegalovirus exposure and HLA in healthy donors. The PCR was carried out with 60 Vbeta primers and 13 Jbeta primers. Assay: immunoSEQ multiplex PCR; the TCRdb copy retains only in-frame clones and omits some. Here the sample spans over 200,000 clones, around 73% being singletons. What was sequenced was PBMCs. The receptors originated from a male donor in good health and CMV-seronegative.

CDR3 loop: CSVEARGQQAFF. The CDR3 coding sequence is TGCAGCGTTGAAGCTAGAGGACAGCAAGCTTTCTTT. The chain uses TRBV29-1 and TRBJ1-1, with D possibly being TRBD1 (6 bases). Germline V gene sequence: CDR1 SQVTM, CDR2 ANQGSEA. V lost 1 base, J lost 9 bases, and 12 bases lay in between. This CDR3 spans 12 amino acids.

With regard to this clone: The same CDR3 can be traced to other DNA sequences in this sample. CDR3 residues: CASSLGQTYGYTF. CDR3 in DNA: TGTGCCAGCAGCTTGGGGCAGACTTATGGCTACACCTTC. The rearrangement links TRBV5-4 to TRBJ1-2; the D is unclear. Trimming removed 0 bases from V and 5 bases from J, with 8 bases in between. CDR3 length: 13 residues. Germline V gene lookup returns CDR1 SGHNT and CDR2 YYREEE (reference sequence).

This rearrangement joins TRBV10-1 to TRBJ2-1; possible D gene TRBD2, 5 bases. Deletions cut 6 bases from V and 3 bases from J, with 9 bases between. CDR3 length: 13 amino acids. Germline V gives CDR1 WNHNN, CDR2 SYGVQD (reference sequence). DNA of the CDR3: TGCGCCAGCAGCGATACTAGCTACAATGAGCAGTTCTTC. Residues: CASSDTSYNEQFF.

The CDR3 nucleotides read TGTGCCAGCAGCTTGGGCGGGGACCTGGTGTATAATGAGCAGTTCTTC. Protein: CASSLGGDLVYNEQFF. J is TRBJ2-1 and V is TRBV5-5, with a possible D match to TRBD2 (6 bases). There are 16 residues in the CDR3. CDR1 is SGHKS and CDR2 is YYEKEE in the germline V gene (reference sequence). Trimming took off 0 bases at V and 7 bases at J, with 17 bases between the two ends.

CDR3 sequence (DNA): TGTGCCAGCAGTCCAGGACAAGGATTCTCCTACGAGCAGTACTTC. It codes for CASSPGQGFSYEQYF. V usage is TRBV28 and J usage is TRBJ2-7; the D gene is possibly TRBD1 (5 bases). In germline, CDR1 is MDHEN, CDR2 SYDVKM. The CDR3 covers 15 residues. V was trimmed by 5 bases and J by 0 bases, leaving 14 bases between them.

The chain employs TRBV28 and TRBJ2-7; possible D gene TRBD1, 6 bases. The CDR3 has 13 residues. Deletions cut 5 bases from V and 7 bases from J, with 15 bases between. The germline gives CDR1 MDHEN, CDR2 SYDVKM. CDR3 amino acids: CASSPGVLGEQYF. CDR3 in DNA: TGTGCCAGCAGTCCAGGGGTCTTGGGAGAGCAGTACTTC.

This chain joins TRBV6-1 and TRBJ2-7; 10 bases fit TRBD2. The junction had 9 bases not matched to a gene; V was cut back by 7 bases and J by 6 bases. Per the germline V gene, CDR1 is MNHNS and CDR2 is SASEGT. CDR3 size: 14 residues. In DNA, the CDR3 is TGTGCCAGCATTTTTTCAAGCGGGAGGGTCGAGCAGTACTTC. Protein sequence: CASIFSSGRVEQYF.

This clone was observed a handful of times. The chain links TRBV6-1 to TRBJ2-7; 12 bases match TRBD2. The length of the CDR3 is 14 residues. The germline CDR1 and CDR2 sequences are MNHNS and SASEGT. V lost 7 bases to trimming and J lost 6 bases; unmatched junction nucleotides: 7. CDR3 DNA sequence: TGTGCCAGCAATAGACTAGCGGGAGAGGGCGAGCAGTACTTC. Protein sequence: CASNRLAGEGEQYF.

With regard to this clone: Other DNA sequences of this sample code for an identical CDR3. This chain links TRBV19 with TRBJ2-3; TRBD2 matches at 9 bases. Germline V gene sequence: CDR1 LNHDA, CDR2 SQIVND (reference sequence). This CDR3 has 13 amino acids. Trimming took 6 bases from V and 4 from J; bases not matched to a gene: 2. CDR3 sequence (DNA): TGTGCCAGTAGGGTAGCGGGAGCAGATACGCAGTATTTT. Translation: CASRVAGADTQYF.

The chain is built from TRBV6-5 and TRBJ2-7; D not certain. The germline V gene has CDR1 MNHEY and CDR2 SVGAGI. V dropped 2 bases and J dropped 0 bases, with 8 bases sitting between them. The CDR3 covers 14 residues. The CDR3 loop reads CASSYKRFSYEQYF. DNA of the CDR3: TGTGCCAGCAGTTACAAACGGTTCTCCTACGAGCAGTACTTC.

The sample holds a few counts of this clone. The chain employs TRBV28 and TRBJ2-2, with 7 bases matching TRBD1. The CDR3 contains 16 residues. V shed 5 bases and J 4 bases; nucleotides not matched to a gene: 10. Germline CDR1 is MDHEN and CDR2 is SYDVKM. Written as DNA, the CDR3 is TGTGCCAGCAGTCTTCAAACAGGGGCCCGCACCGGGGAGCTGTTTTTT. It codes for CASSLQTGARTGELFF.

J is TRBJ1-6 and V is TRBV28, with 7 bases that match TRBD1. Germline values: CDR1 MDHEN, CDR2 SYDVKM. V trimming: 6 bases; J trimming: 9 bases; junction bases outside the gene matches: 8. The CDR3 extends over 14 amino acids. The CDR3 coding sequence is TGTGCCAGCAGCCACAGGGGAGGTAGTTCACCCCTCCACTTT. Translated, it gives CASSHRGGSSPLHF.

This chain connects TRBV7-9 to TRBJ2-7; D possibly matches TRBD1 or TRBD2 (5 bases each). Trimming left V 5 bases short and J 5 bases short, with 10 bases between. CDR1 and CDR2 (germline): SEHNR, FQNEAQ (reference sequence). The CDR3 spans 12 residues. CDR3 protein: CASSVEGNEQYF. CDR3 nucleotide sequence: TGTGCCAGCAGCGTAGAGGGGAACGAGCAGTACTTC.

The chain employs TRBV18 and TRBJ2-1; D might be TRBD2 (5 bases). The germline gives CDR1 KGHSH, CDR2 LQKENI. Trimming removed 5 bases from V and 7 bases from J, with 15 bases in between. The CDR3 runs 14 residues. CDR3 amino acids: CASSSAGVRNEQFF. CDR3 in DNA: TGTGCCAGCTCATCTGCCGGGGTCCGAAATGAGCAGTTCTTC.

The V call is TRBV5-4, the J call TRBJ2-2; 12 bases match TRBD2. CDR1 is SGHNT, CDR2 YYREEE, per germline (reference sequence). The length of the CDR3 is 17 residues. After removal of 5 bases from V and 5 bases from J, the junction contained 10 bases not matched to a gene. The CDR3 loop is CASRKTSGSGGTGELFF. Written as DNA, the CDR3 is TGTGCCAGCAGGAAGACTAGCGGGAGCGGGGGTACCGGGGAGCTGTTTTTT.

This chain's CDR3 is CASSPPGLAGVFEQFF. The CDR3 nucleotides read TGTGCCAGCTCACCCCCGGGACTAGCGGGAGTATTTGAGCAGTTCTTC. This sequence joins TRBV18 and TRBJ2-1; 14 bases match TRBD2. The junction had 7 bases not matched to a gene; V was cut back by 3 bases and J by 9 bases. CDR3 length equals 16 residues. Germline CDR1 reads KGHSH; CDR2 reads LQKENI.

The chain couples TRBV19 to TRBJ1-2; D is uncertain. The CDR3 has 15 residues. V lost 7 bases to trimming and J lost 7 bases, with 22 bases between them. The germline CDR1 and CDR2 sequences are LNHDA and SQIVND (reference sequence). The CDR3 is CASTPTRGRTVGYTF. As DNA, the CDR3 is TGTGCCAGTACCCCAACCCGAGGCCGCACGGTTGGCTACACCTTC.

J is TRBJ2-7 and V is TRBV9; 14 nucleotides align to TRBD2. CDR1 and CDR2 (germline): SGDLS, YYNGEE. The CDR3 has 17 residues. V was pared by 0 bases and J by 4 bases, with 6 bases of the junction left unmatched. The DNA for the CDR3 is TGTGCCAGCAGCGTAGGACTAGCGGGAGGGCTGAAGTACGAGCAGTACTTC. This translates into CASSVGLAGGLKYEQYF.

Worth noting for this clone: Mismatch with germline at one junction end may stem from a read error. The chain links TRBV19 to TRBJ1-1; D not certain. CDR1 and CDR2 from the germline V gene are LNHDA and SQIVND (reference sequence). The CDR3 is made up of 17 amino acids. In DNA form, the CDR3 reads TGTGCCGGTAGTATAAGCCGGTATGAGAGCATGAACACTGAAGCTTTCTTT. Protein: CAGSISRYESMNTEAFF.

The rearrangement links TRBV6-5 to TRBJ1-1, with D possibly matching TRBD1 (6 bases). From germline, CDR1 is MNHEY and CDR2 SVGAGI. The CDR3 has 14 amino acids. Between the trimmed V and J ends, which lost 6 bases and 4 bases, there was a span of 15 bases. CDR3 nucleotides: TGTGCCAGCAGCCTACAGGGTCCGGGCACTGAAGCTTTCTTT. Its translation is CASSLQGPGTEAFF.

The gene calls are TRBV19 and TRBJ2-2; TRBD2 matches 9 bases. This CDR3 has 17 residues. J was trimmed by 4 bases and V by 5 bases; bases with no gene match: 11. Germline CDR1 reads LNHDA; CDR2 reads SQIVND (reference sequence). CDR3 region: CASSSDSGSVITGELFF. CDR3 DNA: TGTGCCAGTAGTTCTGATAGCGGGAGTGTAATCACCGGGGAGCTGTTTTTT.

The V and J genes are TRBV2 and TRBJ2-4; 8 positions match TRBD1. The CDR3 totals 15 residues. In germline, CDR1 is SNHLY, CDR2 FYNNEI. V shed 6 bases, J shed 0 bases, and the junction held 4 bases outside the gene matches. The chain's CDR3 is CASRQGALAKNIQYF. CDR3 DNA sequence: TGTGCCAGCAGGCAGGGGGCACTAGCCAAAAACATTCAGTACTTC.

The rearrangement uses TRBV6-5 and TRBJ2-7, with 12 bases fitting TRBD2. Germline CDR1 MNHEY, CDR2 SVGAGI. This CDR3 is built from 15 residues. The trim removed 7 bases at V and 4 bases at J, leaving 8 bases unmatched. The CDR3 loop reads CASILAGGPQYEQYF. CDR3 coding DNA: TGTGCCAGCATACTAGCGGGAGGCCCCCAATACGAGCAGTACTTC.

The rearrangement links TRBV30 to TRBJ1-1; no clear D. CDR1 GTSNPN and CDR2 SVGIG come from the germline V gene (reference sequence). Trimming removed 5 bases from V and 5 bases from J, with 6 bases in between. The CDR3 loop spans 10 amino acids. The CDR3 here is CAWVLTEAFF. CDR3 DNA: TGTGCCTGGGTTCTGACTGAAGCTTTCTTT.

The gene calls are TRBV6-1 and TRBJ2-2; D might be TRBD1 (5 bases). Germline CDR1 and CDR2: MNHNS and SASEGT. The CDR3 contains 14 residues. Trimming took 7 bases from V and 1 from J, leaving 10 bases between them. Here the CDR3 DNA reads TGTGCCAGCATTAGGACACAGAACACCGGGGAGCTGTTTTTT. Translating it yields CASIRTQNTGELFF.

This chain uses TRBV27 with TRBJ2-5; 7 bases line up with TRBD2. This CDR3 has 16 amino acids. CDR1 and CDR2 (germline): MNHEY, SMNVEV (reference sequence). The ends lost 8 bases at V and 5 bases at J; junction bases unmatched: 17. The chain's CDR3 is CASRAGLGGNLETQYF. Written as DNA, the CDR3 is TGTGCCAGCCGGGCGGGCCTGGGGGGGAATTTGGAGACCCAGTACTTC.

This chain links TRBV6-5 with TRBJ1-2; TRBD1 aligns across 7 bases. Germline CDR1 is MNHEY and CDR2 is SVGAGI. This CDR3 contains 13 residues. Trimming took 7 bases from V and 2 from J; bases not matched to a gene: 4. The CDR3 DNA reads TGTGCCAGCACCAGGACAGGCAACTATGGCTACACCTTC. Amino acid sequence: CASTRTGNYGYTF.

This chain links TRBV7-3 with TRBJ2-2; D not resolved. Trimming removed 4 bases at V and 6 bases at J, with 18 bases between. Germline V gene sequence: CDR1 SGHTA, CDR2 FQGTGA. The CDR3 loop spans 16 amino acids. CDR3 bases: TGTGCCAGCAGCTCCTTACGTGCTAGTACCCCCGGGGAGCTGTTTTTT. Amino acid sequence: CASSSLRASTPGELFF.

As regards this clone: Other DNA sequences in the sample encode the same CDR3. The V call is TRBV6-5, the J call TRBJ1-5, with 8 positions matching TRBD1. The length of the CDR3 is 13 residues. V shed 9 bases and J 7 bases; nucleotides not matched to a gene: 8. Germline V CDR1 and CDR2: MNHEY, SVGAGI. The CDR3, as DNA: TGTGCCAGTGGGGACAGGTCGAAACAGCCCCAGCATTTT. It codes for CASGDRSKQPQHF.

The chain has TRBV4-1 and TRBJ1-1, with 10 nucleotides matching TRBD1. V lost 4 bases, J lost 1 base, and 3 bases stayed unmatched. Per germline, CDR1 MGHRA and CDR2 YSYEKL. The CDR3 is 15 amino acids. CDR3 loop: CASSRDRGENTEAFF. The CDR3, as DNA: TGCGCCAGCAGCCGGGACAGGGGCGAGAACACTGAAGCTTTCTTT.